A single sample gave rise to the 9 T cell receptor beta chains below, sequenced in a study of naive and memory T cell subsets. Ligated cDNA underwent four rounds of PCR with nested alpha and beta constant region primers and SP2. TCRdb itself ran the 5' RACE reads through MiXCR, one entry per CDR3 protein. The sample carries roughly 30,000 distinct CDR3 sequences, roughly 17% recorded once. A UMI-containing oligonucleotide was joined by 3' ligation to the TCR cDNA template. The receptors shown here come from a female donor in good health.

This clonotype has at least ten counts. CDR3 in amino acids: CSVEVGGDEQFF. CDR3 nucleotide sequence: TGCAGCGTTGAGGTTGGTGGGGATGAGCAGTTCTTC. The rearrangement uses TRBV29-1 and TRBJ2-1; D unresolved. CDR1 and CDR2 from the germline V gene are SQVTM and ANQGSEA. The ends were cut back, 3 bases at V and 8 bases at J, with 11 bases in the middle. The CDR3 contains 12 residues.

The table lists this clonotype with a few counts. The J gene is TRBJ2-7, the V gene TRBV29-1, with a possible D match to TRBD1 (6 bases). Trimming removed 0 bases from V and 0 bases from J, with 9 bases in between. This CDR3 has 14 residues. Germline assignment: CDR1 SQVTM and CDR2 ANQGSEA. This CDR3 reads CSVEDRTDSYEQYF. In DNA form, the CDR3 reads TGCAGCGTTGAAGACCGGACAGACTCCTACGAGCAGTACTTC.

This clonotype has at least ten counts. CDR3 DNA: TGTGCCAGCAGCACTGGCACAGATACGCAGTATTTT. Amino acid sequence: CASSTGTDTQYF. V and J are TRBV6-5 and TRBJ2-3; the D is unclear. This CDR3 region has 12 residues. V lost 6 bases to trimming and J lost 1 base, with 5 bases between them. The germline gives CDR1 MNHEY, CDR2 SVGAGI.

This clonotype was counted many times. The chain has TRBV29-1 and TRBJ1-4; D is unclear. CDR1 and CDR2 (germline): SQVTM, ANQGSEA. Trimming pared 4 bases from V and 7 bases from J, leaving 16 bases between. The CDR3 has 14 residues. CDR3 DNA sequence: TGCAGCGTTGGAGGGCCGTCGGAAAGTGAAAAACTGTTTTTT. Translated, it gives CSVGGPSESEKLFF. Using reference TRBV29-1 and TRBJ1-4 for the parts outside the CDR3, the full variable domain is SAVISQKPSRDICQRGTSLTIQCQVDSQVTMMFWYRQQPGQSLTLIATANQGSEATYESGFVIDKFPISRPNLTFSTLTVSNMSPEDSSIYLCSVGGPSESEKLFFGSGTQLSVL.

At least ten counts were recorded for this clonotype. CDR3 nucleotide sequence: TGTGCCAGCAAACCGGACTCAGGGGGGTACGAGCAGTACTTC. This codes for CASKPDSGGYEQYF. This chain uses TRBV6-5 with TRBJ2-7, with D possibly matching TRBD1 (7 bases). Per germline, CDR1 MNHEY and CDR2 SVGAGI. V was clipped by 7 bases and J by 4 bases, with 17 bases between them. The CDR3 covers 14 residues.

This clonotype was observed a few times. This chain uses TRBV10-3 with TRBJ2-1; D is undetermined. Germline V CDR1 and CDR2: ENHRY, SYGVKD. V lost 6 bases to trimming and J lost 5 bases, with 14 bases between them. The CDR3 covers 14 residues. CDR3 sequence: CAIRERPLDNEQFF. The DNA for the CDR3 is TGTGCCATCAGGGAGCGTCCTTTAGACAATGAGCAGTTCTTC.

The chain joins TRBV20-1 to TRBJ1-3; D gene unclear. This CDR3 has 13 amino acids. CDR1 DFQATT and CDR2 SNEGSKA come from the germline V gene (reference sequence). V shed 6 bases and J shed 4 bases, with 13 bases lying between them. The chain's CDR3 is CSAYGNSGNTIYF. CDR3 DNA sequence: TGCAGTGCGTACGGGAATTCAGGAAACACCATATATTTT.

The CDR3 is CSVEGNTGELFF. Written as DNA, the CDR3 is TGCAGCGTTGAAGGGAACACCGGGGAGCTGTTTTTT. The chain carries TRBV29-1 and TRBJ2-2; no clear D. The length of the CDR3 is 12 residues. Germline V CDR1 and CDR2: SQVTM, ANQGSEA. V lost 1 base, J lost 1 base, and 1 base lay in between.

This clonotype was seen only a few times. The V gene is TRBV5-1, the J gene TRBJ1-1, with 7 bases identical to TRBD1. CDR1 SGHRS and CDR2 YFSETQ come from the germline V gene. J lost 7 bases, V lost 4 bases, and 7 bases had no gene match. The CDR3 is 13 amino acids. CDR3 loop: CASSPGGTDEAFF. The CDR3 nucleotides read TGCGCCAGCAGCCCGGGAGGGACAGATGAAGCTTTCTTT.